This T cell receptor beta chain was obtained from a study of PD-1 blockade in classical Hodgkin lymphoma. General study findings and limits: Those patients who began receiving nivolumab less than 1 year after ASCT had lower diversity, and they were excluded. At baseline, newly diagnosed patients reportedly showed less TCR diversity than healthy donors.

The assay was immunoSEQ multiplex PCR, and TCRdb's table has in-frame clones only and misses some. Among roughly 50,000 clones listed, around 90% were seen once. In regard to this clone: Its antigen remains unknown.

Time point: cycle 4 day 1 (C4D1), after 6 weeks of nivolumab. Every patient had relapsed following autologous stem cell transplantation, and cohorts differed in brentuximab vedotin exposure. CDR1 and CDR2 (germline): ENHRY, SYGVKD. The V end was cut by 5 bases, the J end by 2 bases, with 13 bases between. The CDR3 runs to 14 residues. The TCR sequence derives from a human donor with classical Hodgkin lymphoma. The rearrangement joins TRBV10-3 to TRBJ2-7; no reliable D call. The source was peripheral blood mononuclear cells (PBMCs), collected before the fourth cycle of nivolumab. The CDR3 sequence is CAISSSTQTYEQYF. CDR3 bases: TGTGCCATCAGTTCCTCCACGCAAACCTACGAGCAGTACTTC.